This is a list of T cell receptor beta chains from one sample in a study of cytomegalovirus exposure and HLA in healthy donors. The repertoire was sequenced with immunoSEQ multiplex PCR; TCRdb's copy has only in-frame clones and lacks some. This repertoire shows about 170,000 clones, about 85% found once; its top ten account for 1%. Sample: PBMCs. Receptors originate from a boy under 10 years old in good health and CMV-seronegative. The CDR3 runs from the conserved cysteine through the conserved F or W. D genes are given only for firm matches. Part of the rows lack a size; the others show once, few, many or a class for expanded clones.

J: TRBJ2-1
length: 15
D: -
V: TRBV10-1
size: -
DNA: TGCGCCAGCAGTGAGTTTGGCAGGGCGTCGGTGTTGCAGTTCTTC
CDR3: CASSEFGRASVLQFF

J: TRBJ2-7
length: 15
D: TRBD1
V: TRBV9
size: -
DNA: TGTGCCAGCAGCGTTGGACAGGGGGTGGCCTACGAGCAGTACTTC
CDR3: CASSVGQGVAYEQYF

J: TRBJ2-3
length: 14
D: -
V: TRBV7-3
size: -
DNA: TGTGCCAGCAGCTTAACTACTAGCACAGATACGCAGTATTTT
CDR3: CASSLTTSTDTQYF

J: TRBJ1-5
length: 9
D: -
V: TRBV20-1
size: -
DNA: TGCGGAACGGGGGAGCCCCAGCATTTT
CDR3: CGTGEPQHF

J: TRBJ1-2
length: 14
D: -
V: TRBV30
size: -
DNA: TGTGCCTGGGGGCGTCAGGGCCCTAACTATGGCTACACCTTC
CDR3: CAWGRQGPNYGYTF

J: TRBJ2-2
length: 16
D: TRBD2
V: TRBV28
size: -
DNA: TGTGCCAGCAACCCCCGGGGTCTAGCGGGGGTGGGGGAGCTGTTTTTT
CDR3: CASNPRGLAGVGELFF

J: TRBJ2-7
length: 15
D: TRBD2
V: TRBV6-5
size: -
DNA: TGTGCCAGCAGTTCGGGACTAGCGGGAGCGTACGAGCAGTACTTC
CDR3: CASSSGLAGAYEQYF

J: TRBJ1-2
length: 12
D: -
V: TRBV6-1
size: few
DNA: TGTGCCAGCAGTGAGGACAGCTATGGCTACACCTTC
CDR3: CASSEDSYGYTF

J: TRBJ1-2
length: 11
D: -
V: TRBV30
size: -
DNA: TGTGCTCGGAGGTATGAAAATGGCTACACCTTC
CDR3: CARRYENGYTF

J: TRBJ2-1
length: 13
D: -
V: TRBV19
size: -
DNA: TGTGCCAGTAGTATACCGGGGTACAATGAGCAGTTCTTC
CDR3: CASSIPGYNEQFF

J: TRBJ2-7
length: 14
D: TRBD2
V: TRBV7-9
size: -
DNA: TGTGCCAGCAGCTTAGGGGGACTAGCGGGAGAGCAGTACTTC
CDR3: CASSLGGLAGEQYF

J: TRBJ2-1
length: 16
D: -
V: TRBV6-1
size: -
DNA: TGTGCCAGCAGTGAACAGGGGCTAGCCCCGTACAATGAGCAGTTCTTC
CDR3: CASSEQGLAPYNEQFF

J: TRBJ2-7
length: 13
D: -
V: TRBV5-1
size: few
DNA: TGCGCCAGCAGCCCGGAGAACGCCTACGAGCAGTACTTC
CDR3: CASSPENAYEQYF

J: TRBJ2-5
length: 15
D: -
V: TRBV14
size: -
DNA: TGTGCCAGCAGCCAAGTCGAGACAGGTCAAGAGACCCAGTACTTC
CDR3: CASSQVETGQETQYF

J: TRBJ2-1
length: 15
D: -
V: TRBV2
size: -
DNA: TGTGCCAGCCGAAAGGGGGGGGATTACTACAATGAGCAGTTCTTC
CDR3: CASRKGGDYYNEQFF

J: TRBJ2-2
length: 16
D: -
V: TRBV7-9
size: -
DNA: TGTGCCAGCAGCTTACGGCAGGGTATGGACACCGGGGAGCTGTTTTTT
CDR3: CASSLRQGMDTGELFF

J: TRBJ1-1
length: 14
D: TRBD1
V: TRBV5-1
size: -
DNA: TGCGCCAGCAGCTATAGACAGGGAGCCCTTGAAGCTTTCTTT
CDR3: CASSYRQGALEAFF

J: TRBJ2-3
length: 13
D: -
V: TRBV11-2
size: -
DNA: TGTGCCAGCAGCCCCCCCGGGGCAGATACGCAGTATTTT
CDR3: CASSPPGADTQYF

J: TRBJ2-5
length: 12
D: -
V: TRBV2
size: -
DNA: TGTGCCAGCAGTGAAGGGTGGTCAGGGCTGTACTTC
CDR3: CASSEGWSGLYF

J: TRBJ2-1
length: 17
D: TRBD2
V: TRBV9
size: -
DNA: TGTGCCAGCAGCGTCTTAACTAGCGGGGGCCCGGGCAATGAGCAGTTCTTC
CDR3: CASSVLTSGGPGNEQFF

J: TRBJ1-2
length: 15
D: TRBD1
V: TRBV2
size: -
DNA: TGTGCCAGCAGTGATCGACAGGGGGCGGGTTATGGCTACACCTTC
CDR3: CASSDRQGAGYGYTF

J: TRBJ1-1
length: 12
D: -
V: TRBV5-6
size: -
DNA: TGTGCCAGCAGCTTTGCAGGCATTGAAGCTTTCTTT
CDR3: CASSFAGIEAFF

J: TRBJ2-3
length: 14
D: -
V: TRBV15
size: -
DNA: TGTGCCACCAGCAGAGTCGGGAACACAGATACGCAGTATTTT
CDR3: CATSRVGNTDTQYF

J: TRBJ1-5
length: 17
D: -
V: TRBV28
size: -
DNA: TGTGCCACCCTAGGGGGGGCAGGGAAAGATCGGTGGGAGCCCCAGCATTTT
CDR3: CATLGGAGKDRWEPQHF

J: TRBJ2-7
length: 13
D: -
V: TRBV5-6
size: -
DNA: TGTGCCAGCAGCTTGTTTGAGGCCTACGAGCAGTACTTC
CDR3: CASSLFEAYEQYF

J: TRBJ2-3
length: 14
D: TRBD1
V: TRBV5-1
size: -
DNA: TGCGCCAGCAGCTTAGGGGGCGAGAAAAATACGCAGTATTTT
CDR3: CASSLGGEKNTQYF

J: TRBJ1-1
length: 16
D: -
V: TRBV18
size: once
DNA: TGTGCCAGCTCACCACAGTTGGCCACTATGAACACTGAAGCTTTCTTT
CDR3: CASSPQLATMNTEAFF

J: TRBJ2-5
length: 17
D: TRBD1
V: TRBV5-1
size: once
DNA: TGCGCCAGCAGCTTGGATGGGGTCAGGGGGCATGAAGAGACCCAGTACTTC
CDR3: CASSLDGVRGHEETQYF

J: TRBJ2-5
length: 14
D: -
V: TRBV5-1
size: -
DNA: TGCGCCAGCAGCCCCCGACTAGGCCAAGAGACCCAGTACTTC
CDR3: CASSPRLGQETQYF

J: TRBJ2-1
length: 14
D: TRBD2
V: TRBV5-1
size: -
DNA: TGCGCCAGCAGCTTGGGCCTAGCGGGAGGTGAGCAGTTCTTC
CDR3: CASSLGLAGGEQFF

J: TRBJ1-5
length: 14
D: TRBD1
V: TRBV6-1
size: -
DNA: TGTGCCAGCAGGTCCGGGACAGGGAATCAGCCCCAGCATTTT
CDR3: CASRSGTGNQPQHF

J: TRBJ1-1
length: 12
D: TRBD1
V: TRBV5-6
size: -
DNA: TGTGCCAGCAGCGCAGGGGGCACTGAAGCTTTCTTT
CDR3: CASSAGGTEAFF

J: TRBJ1-5
length: 15
D: -
V: TRBV19
size: -
DNA: TGTGCCAGTAGTATAGATGGGGGCGCCGGGCAGCCCCAGCATTTT
CDR3: CASSIDGGAGQPQHF

J: TRBJ2-1
length: 15
D: TRBD1
V: TRBV18
size: -
DNA: TGTGCCAGCTCCAAAAGGGACAGGGAACACAATGAGCAGTTCTTC
CDR3: CASSKRDREHNEQFF

J: TRBJ2-5
length: 21
D: TRBD2
V: TRBV9
size: -
DNA: TGTGCCAGCAGCGTAGCCCGATCCCTTCGGGGGGTAGCGGGGGCGCAAGAGACCCAGTACTTC
CDR3: CASSVARSLRGVAGAQETQYF

J: TRBJ2-1
length: 18
D: TRBD2
V: TRBV7-2
size: -
DNA: TGTGCCAGCAGCTTAGCCCCCAAGACTAGCGGGAGTCACAATGAGCAGTTCTTC
CDR3: CASSLAPKTSGSHNEQFF

J: TRBJ1-3
length: 14
D: TRBD1
V: TRBV10-2
size: -
DNA: TGCGCCAGCAGTCTCCCAGGGGGTGGAAACACCATATATTTT
CDR3: CASSLPGGGNTIYF

J: TRBJ2-7
length: 16
D: -
V: TRBV28
size: -
DNA: TGTGCCAGCAGTTTCTCATCCGGGAGAGTAACCTACGAGCAGTACTTC
CDR3: CASSFSSGRVTYEQYF

J: TRBJ1-4
length: 15
D: TRBD1
V: TRBV6-6
size: -
DNA: TGTGCCAGCAGTCAAGACAGGGTTTCCAATGAAAAACTGTTTTTT
CDR3: CASSQDRVSNEKLFF

J: TRBJ2-3
length: 19
D: TRBD2
V: TRBV28
size: once
DNA: TGTGCCAGCAGTTTGACCGGGACTAGCGGGGTTCCTAGCACAGATACGCAGTATTTT
CDR3: CASSLTGTSGVPSTDTQYF

J: TRBJ2-1
length: 13
D: -
V: TRBV18
size: -
DNA: TGTGCCAGCTCACCACCGCCGGGGTCGGAGCAGTTCTTC
CDR3: CASSPPPGSEQFF

J: TRBJ2-1
length: 15
D: TRBD2
V: TRBV18
size: -
DNA: TGTGCCAGCTCACCTTTAGCGGGAGGGACCAATGAGCAGTTCTTC
CDR3: CASSPLAGGTNEQFF

J: TRBJ2-1
length: 16
D: TRBD2
V: TRBV7-3
size: few
DNA: TGTGCCAGCAGCTTAAAACTAGCGGGAGGTATAAATGAGCAGTTCTTC
CDR3: CASSLKLAGGINEQFF

J: TRBJ1-1
length: 15
D: -
V: TRBV5-1
size: -
DNA: TGCGCCAGCAGCTTGGTTAGGGGAAAGGGCACTGAAGCTTTCTTT
CDR3: CASSLVRGKGTEAFF

J: TRBJ1-4
length: 15
D: TRBD1
V: TRBV28
size: -
DNA: TGTGCCAGCAGTTACCGACAGGGGGGAGTCGAAAAACTGTTTTTT
CDR3: CASSYRQGGVEKLFF

J: TRBJ1-4
length: 17
D: TRBD1
V: TRBV11-2
size: few
DNA: TGTGCCAGCAGCTTATCCCGACAGGGAGCAACTAATGAAAAACTGTTTTTT
CDR3: CASSLSRQGATNEKLFF

J: TRBJ2-3
length: 12
D: -
V: TRBV7-9
size: -
DNA: TGTGCCAGCAGCACTCGGGAGCGAGCGCAGTATTTT
CDR3: CASSTRERAQYF

J: TRBJ2-1
length: 17
D: TRBD2
V: TRBV9
size: -
DNA: TGTGCCAGCAGCGTTGAGCCCTTTAGCGGGCGCCACAATGAGCAGTTCTTC
CDR3: CASSVEPFSGRHNEQFF

J: TRBJ2-1
length: 10
D: -
V: TRBV2
size: -
DNA: TGTGCCAGCAGTAGCTCGGAGCAGTTCTTC
CDR3: CASSSSEQFF

J: TRBJ2-1
length: 11
D: -
V: TRBV20-1
size: -
DNA: TGCAGTGCGCTACTAGCAAGTGAGCAGTTCTTC
CDR3: CSALLASEQFF

J: TRBJ2-1
length: 10
D: -
V: TRBV30
size: -
DNA: TGTGCCTGGATGAGAGGGAGGCAGTTCTTC
CDR3: CAWMRGRQFF

J: TRBJ1-1
length: 15
D: TRBD1
V: TRBV19
size: -
DNA: TGTGCCCCCGACAGGGGGCGGAACATGAACACTGAAGCTTTCTTT
CDR3: CAPDRGRNMNTEAFF

J: TRBJ2-5
length: 14
D: TRBD1
V: TRBV27
size: -
DNA: TGTGCCAGCAGTCCGGGGACAGGGACCGAGACCCAGTACTTC
CDR3: CASSPGTGTETQYF

J: TRBJ1-2
length: 14
D: -
V: TRBV18
size: once
DNA: TGTGCCAGCTCACCACCGGGAGGGAACTATGGCTACACCTTC
CDR3: CASSPPGGNYGYTF